This T cell receptor beta chain was documented in a study of blood T cell repertoires in COVID-19. Study at large: The United States, Italy and Spain were the sources of the acute and convalescent COVID-19 samples. Nucleic acid was either cDNA or gDNA, and it came from T cells, B-cell-depleted T cells, or PBMCs.

The repertoire was sequenced with immunoSEQ multiplex PCR; TCRdb's copy has only in-frame clones and lacks some. This sample has roughly 210,000 clones, with roughly 87% found just once. This study enrolled people aged about 18 to 100 from approximately 25 US geographic areas. Sample: PBMCs or T cells enriched from blood (not recorded which). The TCR sequence derives from a man aged 25-45 years in a cohort exposed to, infected with or recovered from COVID-19 (not recorded which).

CDR3 protein: CASSDGQVITEAFF. CDR3 sequence (DNA): TGTGCCAGCAGTGATGGACAGGTCATCACTGAAGCTTTCTTT. The gene calls are TRBV2 and TRBJ1-1, with 7 nucleotides matching TRBD1. V shed 3 bases, J shed 4 bases, and the junction held 5 bases outside the gene matches. The CDR3 runs 14 residues. Germline loops: CDR1 SNHLY, CDR2 FYNNEI.